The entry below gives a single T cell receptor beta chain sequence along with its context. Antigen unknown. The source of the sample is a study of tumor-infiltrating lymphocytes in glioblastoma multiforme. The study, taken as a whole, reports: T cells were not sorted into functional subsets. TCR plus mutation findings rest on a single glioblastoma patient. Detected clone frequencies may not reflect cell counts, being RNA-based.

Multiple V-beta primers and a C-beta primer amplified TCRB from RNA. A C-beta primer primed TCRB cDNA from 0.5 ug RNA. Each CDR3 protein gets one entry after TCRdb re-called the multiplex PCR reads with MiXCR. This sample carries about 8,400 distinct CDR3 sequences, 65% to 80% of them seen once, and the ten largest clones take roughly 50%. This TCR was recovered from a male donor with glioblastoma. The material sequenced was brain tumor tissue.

CDR3 bases: TGCGCCAGCAGCCTCAGGGGTTGGGACTCTGGAAACACCATATATTTT. As protein: CASSLRGWDSGNTIYF. V and J are TRBV4-3 and TRBJ1-3; perhaps TRBD1 as D (6 bases). The CDR3 loop spans 16 amino acids. The germline V and J ends were trimmed by 4 bases and 0 bases, with 13 bases remaining between them. Germline values: CDR1 LGHNA, CDR2 YSLEER.